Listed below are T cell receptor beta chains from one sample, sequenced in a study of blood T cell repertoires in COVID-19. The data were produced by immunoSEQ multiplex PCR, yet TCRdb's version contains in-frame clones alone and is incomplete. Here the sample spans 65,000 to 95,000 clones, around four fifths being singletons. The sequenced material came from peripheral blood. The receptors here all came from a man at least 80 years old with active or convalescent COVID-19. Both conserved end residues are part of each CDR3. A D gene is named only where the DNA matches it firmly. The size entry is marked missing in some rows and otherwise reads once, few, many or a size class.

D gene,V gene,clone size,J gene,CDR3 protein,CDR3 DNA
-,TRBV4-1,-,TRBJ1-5,CASSQELQGLGRPQHF,TGCGCCAGCAGCCAAGAATTGCAGGGACTGGGCAGGCCCCAGCATTTT
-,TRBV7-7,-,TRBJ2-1,CASSSGLPSVNEQFF,TGTGCCAGCAGCTCAGGACTCCCCTCTGTCAATGAGCAGTTCTTC
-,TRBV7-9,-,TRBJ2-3,CASSLGQAGARTDTQYF,TGTGCCAGCAGCTTGGGCCAGGCGGGGGCCCGCACAGATACGCAGTATTTT
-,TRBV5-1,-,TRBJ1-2,CASSDSPGDAYGYTF,TGCGCCAGCAGCGATAGTCCAGGGGACGCATATGGCTACACCTTC
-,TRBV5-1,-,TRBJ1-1,CASSSRGTVNTEAFF,TGCGCCAGCAGCTCGCGCGGGACGGTGAACACTGAAGCTTTCTTT
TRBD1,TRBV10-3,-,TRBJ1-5,CAISPTGNSNQPQHF,TGTGCCATCAGCCCGACAGGGAATAGCAATCAGCCCCAGCATTTT
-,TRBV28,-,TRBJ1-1,CASSEKMGGVAEAFF,TGTGCCAGCAGTGAAAAGATGGGGGGGGTTGCTGAAGCTTTCTTT
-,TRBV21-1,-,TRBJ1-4,CASSKGSGGRGQTNEKLFF,TGTGCCAGCAGCAAAGGGTCTGGCGGCAGGGGGCAGACTAATGAAAAACTGTTTTTT
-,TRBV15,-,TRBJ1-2,CATSRDTGFHTF,TGTGCCACCAGCAGAGATACGGGGTTTCACACCTTC
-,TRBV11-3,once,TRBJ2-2,CASSPRTGELFF,TGTGCCAGCAGCCCGAGGACCGGGGAGCTGTTTTTT
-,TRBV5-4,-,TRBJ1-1,CASSSKIGQLNTEAFF,TGTGCCAGCAGCTCTAAGATCGGACAGTTGAACACTGAAGCTTTCTTT
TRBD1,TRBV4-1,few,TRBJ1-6,CASSPETGGWSPLHF,TGCGCCAGCAGTCCTGAGACAGGGGGCTGGTCACCCCTCCACTTT
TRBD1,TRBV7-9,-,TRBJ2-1,CASSSPGQGVEQFF,TGTGCCAGCAGCTCACCGGGACAGGGGGTTGAGCAGTTCTTC
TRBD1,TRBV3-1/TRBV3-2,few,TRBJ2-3,CASRQTGGSTDTQYF,TGTGCCAGCAGACAAACAGGGGGCAGCACAGATACGCAGTATTTT
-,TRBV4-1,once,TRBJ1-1,CASSAPTAFRAEAFF,TGCGCCAGCAGCGCCCCGACAGCTTTTCGAGCTGAAGCTTTCTTT
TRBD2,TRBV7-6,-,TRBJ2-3,CASSLRVRGGRTDTQYF,TGTGCCAGCAGCTTAAGGGTCCGCGGGGGGCGTACAGATACGCAGTATTTT
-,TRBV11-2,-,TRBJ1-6,CASSGDGGRALHF,TGTGCCAGCAGCGGAGACGGGGGTCGGGCCCTCCACTTT
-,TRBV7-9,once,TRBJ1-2,CASSYRPPSQGYGYTF,TGTGCCAGCAGCTACCGACCTCCCAGTCAGGGCTATGGCTACACCTTC